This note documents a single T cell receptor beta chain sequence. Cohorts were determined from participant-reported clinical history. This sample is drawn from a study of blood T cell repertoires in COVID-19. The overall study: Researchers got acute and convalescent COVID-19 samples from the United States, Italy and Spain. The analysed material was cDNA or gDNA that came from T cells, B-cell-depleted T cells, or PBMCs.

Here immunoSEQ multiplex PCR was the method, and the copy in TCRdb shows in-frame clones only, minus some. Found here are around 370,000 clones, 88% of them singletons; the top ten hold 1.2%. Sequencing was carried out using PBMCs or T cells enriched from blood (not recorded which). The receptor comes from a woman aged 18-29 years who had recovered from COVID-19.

The chain's CDR3 is CASSYQGINRETQYF. The CDR3 DNA is TGTGCCAGCAGTTACCAGGGGATTAACCGGGAGACCCAGTACTTC. V and J are TRBV6-2 or TRBV6-3 and TRBJ2-5, with a weak D call TRBD1 (6 bases). Trimming took 2 bases from V and 5 from J, leaving 15 bases between them. Germline CDR1 MNHEY, CDR2 SVGEGT. The CDR3 is 15 residues long.